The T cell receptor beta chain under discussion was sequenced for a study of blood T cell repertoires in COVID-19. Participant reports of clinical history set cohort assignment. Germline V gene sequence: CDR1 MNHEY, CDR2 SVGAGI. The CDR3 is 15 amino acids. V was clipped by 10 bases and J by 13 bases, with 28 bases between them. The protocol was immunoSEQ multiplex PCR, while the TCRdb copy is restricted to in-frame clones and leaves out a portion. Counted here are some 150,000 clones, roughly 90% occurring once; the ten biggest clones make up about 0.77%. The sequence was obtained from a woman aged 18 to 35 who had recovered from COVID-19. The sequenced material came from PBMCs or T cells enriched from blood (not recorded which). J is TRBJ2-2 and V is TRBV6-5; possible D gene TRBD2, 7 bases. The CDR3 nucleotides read TGTGCCACCCATCTTCCCGGGACTACCTGGGGGCGGCTGTTTTTT. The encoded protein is CATHLPGTTWGRLFF.